A selection of T cell receptor beta chains follows, all from one sample in a study of neurological immune-mediated disorders. TCRdb independently ran MiXCR on the 5' RACE reads; one entry per CDR3 protein. The sample yields 70,000 or so distinct CDR3 sequences, about 3% seen once. Sequencing was done on a sample of PBMCs. Source of these receptors: a woman between 45 and 65 years old with multiple sclerosis. Both conserved end residues are part of each CDR3. A D gene is named only where the DNA matches it firmly. Expanded clones get a size class; other rows say once, few or many, or leave the size out.

CDR3 DNA | CDR3 protein | V gene | D gene | clone size | J gene
TGTGCCACCAGTGATTCCTACCCGGGACTAGCTTTAGGTGAGCAGTTCTTC | CATSDSYPGLALGEQFF | TRBV24-1 | TRBD2 | many | TRBJ2-1
TGTGCCAGCGGAGGGATGAAAGGGTTGAAGGAAAAACTGTTTTTT | CASGGMKGLKEKLFF | TRBV25-1 | NA | many | TRBJ1-4
TGTGCCAGCAGTTTAGGGACAGGGGTCGGTCAGCCCCAGCATTTT | CASSLGTGVGQPQHF | TRBV12-3/TRBV12-4 | TRBD1 | many | TRBJ1-5
TGCGCCAGCAGCTTGGAGCTGGACAGGGGGCTGGACACCGGGGAGCTGTTTTTT | CASSLELDRGLDTGELFF | TRBV5-1 | TRBD1 | many | TRBJ2-2
TGTGCCAGCAGTCTAAGCGGGGTCTACAATGAGCAGTTCTTC | CASSLSGVYNEQFF | TRBV6-2/TRBV6-3 | TRBD2 | many | TRBJ2-1
TGCAGCGTTGAGGAGAATTTGGAGACCCAGTACTTC | CSVEENLETQYF | TRBV29-1 | NA | NA | TRBJ2-5
TGTGCCAGCAGCAGGGGACAGGGGACCTATGGCTACACCTTC | CASSRGQGTYGYTF | TRBV7-2 | TRBD1 | many | TRBJ1-2
TGCAGTGCTGAAGACGGGACTAGCGGGGGCACAGATACGCAGTATTTT | CSAEDGTSGGTDTQYF | TRBV20-1 | TRBD2 | many | TRBJ2-3
TGTGCCAGCAGCCTTGAGGGCCGTCCATATGGCTACACCTTC | CASSLEGRPYGYTF | TRBV3-1 | NA | many | TRBJ1-2
TGTGCCAGCAGCTTGGGTCAGGGGTACCGACAGCCCCAGCATTTT | CASSLGQGYRQPQHF | TRBV5-6 | NA | many | TRBJ1-5
TGTGCCAGCAGTGAGGACAGGGGGCCCCCTGGTCAGCCCCAGCATTTT | CASSEDRGPPGQPQHF | TRBV2 | TRBD1 | few | TRBJ1-5
TGCAGTGCTGCCGTGTACAATGAGCAGTTCTTC | CSAAVYNEQFF | TRBV20-1 | NA | many | TRBJ2-1
TGTGCCAGCAGCCTCCTTAGGGGGAGGATTGGGTATGAGCAGTTCTTC | CASSLLRGRIGYEQFF | TRBV7-9 | NA | many | TRBJ2-1
TGTGCTAGTGGTTGGGACAGGGGTCAGCCCCAGCATTTT | CASGWDRGQPQHF | TRBV12-5 | TRBD1 | many | TRBJ1-5
TGTGCCAGCAGCTTGTGGGGGACAGGGACAACTAATGAAAAACTGTTTTTT | CASSLWGTGTTNEKLFF | TRBV5-8 | TRBD1 | many | TRBJ1-4
TGTGCCAGCAGACTTCAACGGGGCCGGATTGATACGCAGTATTTT | CASRLQRGRIDTQYF | TRBV6-2/TRBV6-3 | NA | many | TRBJ2-3
TGTGCCAGCAGCCGCTTCGCCAGGGTCGCTAATGAAAAACTGTTTTTT | CASSRFARVANEKLFF | TRBV7-9 | NA | NA | TRBJ1-4
TGTGCCAGCAGCTTAAGTGGCGGGGAGACCCAGTACTTC | CASSLSGGETQYF | TRBV7-2 | NA | many | TRBJ2-5
TGCAGTGCTATGAGGGACATCTATGGCTACACCTTC | CSAMRDIYGYTF | TRBV20-1 | NA | many | TRBJ1-2
TGCGCCAGCAGCCAAGATCTCGACTACACCGGGGAGCTGTTTTTT | CASSQDLDYTGELFF | TRBV4-3 | NA | many | TRBJ2-2
TGCGCCAGCAGCCCCCACCCCTTGTGGGTGGAGACCCAGTACTTC | CASSPHPLWVETQYF | TRBV4-1 | NA | many | TRBJ2-5
TGTGCCAGCAGCTTGACGGGGAATGAGCAGTTCTTC | CASSLTGNEQFF | TRBV7-2 | NA | many | TRBJ2-1
TGTGCCAGCCGGGGACCGGGGAACACTGAAGCTTTCTTT | CASRGPGNTEAFF | TRBV12-3/TRBV12-4 | NA | many | TRBJ1-1
TGCAGTGCTCTTACTAGCGGCAGCACAGATACGCAGTATTTT | CSALTSGSTDTQYF | TRBV20-1 | TRBD2 | many | TRBJ2-3
TGCGCCAGCAGCCAAGTCAGTGTGGTCGGTGGCTACACCTTC | CASSQVSVVGGYTF | TRBV4-3 | NA | many | TRBJ1-2
TGCGCCAGCAGCCCCTCCCCCGGACAGGGTCTGTACGAGCAGTACTTC | CASSPSPGQGLYEQYF | TRBV5-1 | TRBD1 | many | TRBJ2-7
TGCAGTGCTGACCCCGGGGGGGCTACGTATGCCTACGAGCAGTACTTC | CSADPGGATYAYEQYF | TRBV20-1 | TRBD2 | many | TRBJ2-7
TGTGCCATCAAACAGGGGGATCCCAATGAGCAGTTCTTC | CAIKQGDPNEQFF | TRBV10-3 | TRBD1 | medium-sized | TRBJ2-1
TGTGCCAGCAGCTCGGGACAGGGGGTCGATGAGCAGTTCTTC | CASSSGQGVDEQFF | TRBV7-2 | TRBD1 | many | TRBJ2-1
TGTGCCAGCAGCTCAGGCCCGGGACTAGCGGCAGATACGCAGTATTTT | CASSSGPGLAADTQYF | TRBV7-2 | TRBD2 | many | TRBJ2-3
TGTGCCAGCAGTAGGGACAGACTCACCAATAGCAATCAGCCCCAGCATTTT | CASSRDRLTNSNQPQHF | TRBV12-3/TRBV12-4 | TRBD1 | many | TRBJ1-5
TGTGCCATCAGCGAGACTAGCGGGACGCAAAGGGTGAAAAATGAGCAGTTCTTC | CAISETSGTQRVKNEQFF | TRBV10-3 | TRBD2 | many | TRBJ2-1
TGCGCCAGCAGCCAAGAGCCGGGACTCCCCGATGAGCAGTTCTTC | CASSQEPGLPDEQFF | TRBV4-3 | NA | many | TRBJ2-1
TGTGCCAGCAGCGGAACAACGTCGGAGACCCAGTACTTC | CASSGTTSETQYF | TRBV2 | NA | many | TRBJ2-5
TGTGCCAGCAGCGTCCTGGACAGGCCAACTAATGAAAAACTGTTTTTT | CASSVLDRPTNEKLFF | TRBV9 | TRBD1 | many | TRBJ1-4
TGCAGTGCGGGGACAGTGGATTCACCCCTCCACTTT | CSAGTVDSPLHF | TRBV20-1 | TRBD1 | many | TRBJ1-6
TGCGCCAGCAGCTTGCAACATCCGGTGAACACTGAAGCTTTCTTT | CASSLQHPVNTEAFF | TRBV5-1 | NA | many | TRBJ1-1
TGTGCCAGCAGCTTAGATTTTGAGGTTCAACGAGCAGATACGCAGTATTTT | CASSLDFEVQRADTQYF | TRBV7-6 | NA | NA | TRBJ2-3
TGCGCCAGCAGCCTTACTAGCGGGGCTTACACCGGGGAGCTGTTTTTT | CASSLTSGAYTGELFF | TRBV5-1 | TRBD2 | many | TRBJ2-2
TGTGCCAGCACCGACACTAGCGGGAGAACAAATGAGCAGTTCTTC | CASTDTSGRTNEQFF | TRBV6-5 | TRBD2 | many | TRBJ2-1
TGTGCCAGCAGTTTAGTCTACGGGGAACCCCCGGGGGAGCAGTACTTC | CASSLVYGEPPGEQYF | TRBV12-3/TRBV12-4 | NA | many | TRBJ2-7
TGTGCCAGCTCCCGGGACATTCTGAACACTGAAGCTTTCTTT | CASSRDILNTEAFF | TRBV18 | NA | many | TRBJ1-1